A single T cell receptor (beta chain) is shown here with its context. What it binds is unknown. Treatment: 10-day PBMC culture with coronavirus spike peptide pools or control peptides (ViraFEST assay). Cultured CD4+ T cell DNA was sequenced using the Oncomine TCR Beta short-read assay. TCRdb ran MiXCR on the PCR reads and lists one entry per CDR3 protein. The repertoire has roughly 12,000 distinct CDR3 sequences, roughly two fifths of them found once; the top ten carry 15% to 20%. V was clipped by 2 bases and J by 7 bases, with 10 bases between them. CDR1 is SGHRS and CDR2 is YFSETQ in the germline V gene. CDR3 length equals 12 residues. The source of the sample is a study of vaccination and CD4 T cells after COVID-19. Overall study context: A vaccine, either BNT162b2 or mRNA-1273, was given to participants in two doses. Study results and limitations: Only post-vaccination samples contained a median about 86% of the reactive clones in convalescent patients.

Sample: cultured CD4+ T cells from blood. This TCR came from a human donor with COVID-19. This chain links TRBV5-1 with TRBJ2-7, with D perhaps TRBD1 or TRBD2 (5 bases each). The CDR3 spells CASSFEGREQYF. The CDR3 DNA is TGCGCCAGCAGCTTTGAGGGACGGGAGCAGTACTTC.